The clone carrying this T cell receptor (beta chain) was recorded at least ten times. The CDR3 is made up of 15 amino acids. The V end was cut by 2 bases, the J end by 1 base, with 11 bases between. Looked up from germline, CDR1 is MNHEY and CDR2 is SVGAGI. RNA transcripts yielded amplified TCR beta CDR3 regions. The primer set for the first-round RT-PCR of the TCR CDR3 was HTBI. A single record per CDR3 protein comes from TCRdb applying MiXCR to the multiplex PCR reads. The table records under 250,000 distinct CDR3 sequences, roughly 22% of them present only once. The sample is drawn from a study of T cells in Graves' hyperthyroidism and ophthalmopathy.

What was sequenced was blood. The TCR sequence derives from a woman in her thirties or forties with Graves' ophthalmopathy. The rearrangement links TRBV6-5 to TRBJ1-1; tentatively, D is TRBD1 (6 bases). The CDR3 bases are TGTGCCAGCAGTTACGGGACGACAGGGAACACTGAAGCTTTCTTT. It yields the protein CASSYGTTGNTEAFF.